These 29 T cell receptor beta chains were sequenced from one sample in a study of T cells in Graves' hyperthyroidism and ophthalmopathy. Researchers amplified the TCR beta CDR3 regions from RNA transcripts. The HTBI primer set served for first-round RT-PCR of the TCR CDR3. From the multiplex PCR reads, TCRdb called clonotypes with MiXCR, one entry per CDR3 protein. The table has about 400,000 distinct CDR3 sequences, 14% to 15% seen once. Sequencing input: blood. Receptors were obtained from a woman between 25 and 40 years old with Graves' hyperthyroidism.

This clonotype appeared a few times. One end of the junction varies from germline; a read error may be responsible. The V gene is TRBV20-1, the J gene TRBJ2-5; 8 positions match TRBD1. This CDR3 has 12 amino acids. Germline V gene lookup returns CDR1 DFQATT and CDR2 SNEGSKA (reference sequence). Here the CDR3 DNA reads TGCAGAATCGACAGGGGACAAGAGAACCAGTACTTC. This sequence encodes CRIDRGQENQYF.

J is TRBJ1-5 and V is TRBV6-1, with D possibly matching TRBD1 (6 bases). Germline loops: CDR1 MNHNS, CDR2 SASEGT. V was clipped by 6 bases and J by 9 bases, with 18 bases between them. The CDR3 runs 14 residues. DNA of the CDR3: TGTGCCAGCAGCGCCGGGCAGGGGTCTCGGCCCCAGCATTTT. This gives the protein CASSAGQGSRPQHF.

The CDR3 loop reads CASKAAAPGYEQYF. CDR3 bases: TGTGCCAGCAAAGCCGCGGCCCCCGGGTACGAGCAGTACTTC. The chain combines TRBV25-1 with TRBJ2-7; D not resolved. CDR1 and CDR2 (germline): MGHDK, SYGVNS. Trimming shortened V by 7 bases and J by 4 bases, and 17 bases separated the two germline ends. The CDR3 is 14 residues long.

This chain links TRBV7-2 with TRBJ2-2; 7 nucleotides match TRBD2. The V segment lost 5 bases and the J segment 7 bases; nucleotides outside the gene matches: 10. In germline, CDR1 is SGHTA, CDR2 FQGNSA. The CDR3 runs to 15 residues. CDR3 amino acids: CASSPVRSGGGELFF. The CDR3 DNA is TGTGCCAGCAGCCCTGTACGGTCGGGGGGCGGGGAGCTGTTTTTT.

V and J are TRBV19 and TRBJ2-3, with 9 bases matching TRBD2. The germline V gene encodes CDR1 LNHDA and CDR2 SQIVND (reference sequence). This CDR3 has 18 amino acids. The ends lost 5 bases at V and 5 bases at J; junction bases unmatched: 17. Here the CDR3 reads CASSFVFTGGRGRDTQYF. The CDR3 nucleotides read TGTGCCAGTAGTTTCGTTTTTACTGGCGGGAGGGGCAGAGATACGCAGTATTTT.

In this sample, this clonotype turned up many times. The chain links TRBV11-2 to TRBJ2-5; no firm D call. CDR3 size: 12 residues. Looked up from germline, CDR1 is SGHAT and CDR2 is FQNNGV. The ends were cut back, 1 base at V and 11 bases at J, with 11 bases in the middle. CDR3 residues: CASSLVVTSQYF. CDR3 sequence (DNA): TGTGCCAGCAGCTTAGTTGTTACGTCTCAGTACTTC. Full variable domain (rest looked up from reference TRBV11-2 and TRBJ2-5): EAGVAQSPRYKIIEKRQSVAFWCNPISGHATLYWYQQILGQGPKLLIQFQNNGVVDDSQLPKDRFSAERLKGVDSTLKIQPAKLEDSAVYLCASSLVVTSQYFGPGTRLLVL.

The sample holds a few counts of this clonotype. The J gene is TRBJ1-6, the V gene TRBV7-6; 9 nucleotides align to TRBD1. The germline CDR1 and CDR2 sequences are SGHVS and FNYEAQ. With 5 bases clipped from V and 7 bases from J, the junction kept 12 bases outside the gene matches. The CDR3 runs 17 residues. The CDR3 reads CASSPLPDRGGNSPLHF. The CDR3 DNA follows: TGTGCCAGCAGCCCCCTCCCGGACAGGGGTGGCAATTCACCCCTCCACTTT.

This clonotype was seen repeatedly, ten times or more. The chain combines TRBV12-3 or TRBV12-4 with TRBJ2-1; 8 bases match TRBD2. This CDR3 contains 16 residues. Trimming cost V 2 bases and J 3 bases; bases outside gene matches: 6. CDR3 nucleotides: TGTGCCAGCAGTTTAATTAGGCTAGCGGGCTACAATGAGCAGTTCTTC. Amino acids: CASSLIRLAGYNEQFF.

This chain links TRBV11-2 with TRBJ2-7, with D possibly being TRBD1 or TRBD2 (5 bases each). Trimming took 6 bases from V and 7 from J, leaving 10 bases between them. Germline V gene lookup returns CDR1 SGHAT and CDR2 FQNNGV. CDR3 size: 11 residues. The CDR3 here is CASREGSEQYF. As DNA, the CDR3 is TGTGCCAGCAGAGAGGGGAGTGAGCAGTACTTC.

CDR3: CASSIRDHNQPQHF. The CDR3, as DNA: TGTGCCAGTAGTATTCGGGACCACAATCAGCCCCAGCATTTT. This chain joins TRBV19 and TRBJ1-5, with D possibly TRBD1 on 5 matching bases. This CDR3 has 14 amino acids. The V gene's germline CDR1 is LNHDA and CDR2 SQIVND (reference sequence). Trimming removed 3 bases at V and 3 bases at J, with 9 bases between.

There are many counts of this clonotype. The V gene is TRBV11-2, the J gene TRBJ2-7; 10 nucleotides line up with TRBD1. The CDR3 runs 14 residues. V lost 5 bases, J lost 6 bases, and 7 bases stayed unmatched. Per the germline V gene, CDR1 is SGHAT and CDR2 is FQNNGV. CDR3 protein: CASSPTTGGTEQYF. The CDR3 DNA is TGTGCCAGCAGCCCTACGACAGGGGGCACCGAGCAGTACTTC.

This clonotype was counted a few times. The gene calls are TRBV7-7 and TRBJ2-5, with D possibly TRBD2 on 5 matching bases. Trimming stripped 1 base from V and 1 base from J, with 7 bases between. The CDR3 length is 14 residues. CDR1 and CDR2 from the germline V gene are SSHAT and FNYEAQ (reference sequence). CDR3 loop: CASSLGLSQETQYF. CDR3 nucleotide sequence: TGTGCCAGCAGCTTAGGACTAAGCCAAGAGACCCAGTACTTC.

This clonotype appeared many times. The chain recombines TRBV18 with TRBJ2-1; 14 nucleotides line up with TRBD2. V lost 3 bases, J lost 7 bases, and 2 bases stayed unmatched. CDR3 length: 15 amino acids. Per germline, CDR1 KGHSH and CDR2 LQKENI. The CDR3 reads CASSPGLAGENEQFF. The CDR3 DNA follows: TGTGCCAGCTCACCGGGACTAGCGGGAGAGAATGAGCAGTTCTTC. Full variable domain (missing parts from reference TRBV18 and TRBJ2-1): NAGVMQNPRHLVRRRGQEARLRCSPMKGHSHVYWYRQLPEEGLKFMVYLQKENIIDESGMPKERFSAEFPKEGPSILRIQQVVRGDSAAYFCASSPGLAGENEQFFGPGTRLTVL.

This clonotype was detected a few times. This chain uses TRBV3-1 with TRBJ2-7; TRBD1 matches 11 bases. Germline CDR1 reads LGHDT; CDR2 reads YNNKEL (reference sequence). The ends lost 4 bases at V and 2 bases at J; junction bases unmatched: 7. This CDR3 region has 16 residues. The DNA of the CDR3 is TGTGCCAGCAGCCCCCGGGACAGGGGGGGAACCTACGAGCAGTACTTC. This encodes CASSPRDRGGTYEQYF.

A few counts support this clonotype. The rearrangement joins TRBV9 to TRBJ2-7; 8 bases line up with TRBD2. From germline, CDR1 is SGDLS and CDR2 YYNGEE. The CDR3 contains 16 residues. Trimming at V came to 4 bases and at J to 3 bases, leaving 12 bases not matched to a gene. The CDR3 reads CASSLQAGARVYEQYF. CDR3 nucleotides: TGTGCCAGCAGCCTCCAAGCGGGAGCCCGGGTCTACGAGCAGTACTTC. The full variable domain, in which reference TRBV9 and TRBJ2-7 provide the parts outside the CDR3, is DSGVTQTPKHLITATGQRVTLRCSPRSGDLSVYWYQQSLDQGLQFLIQYYNGEERAKGNILERFSAQQFPDLHSELNLSSLELGDSALYFCASSLQAGARVYEQYFGPGTRLTVT.

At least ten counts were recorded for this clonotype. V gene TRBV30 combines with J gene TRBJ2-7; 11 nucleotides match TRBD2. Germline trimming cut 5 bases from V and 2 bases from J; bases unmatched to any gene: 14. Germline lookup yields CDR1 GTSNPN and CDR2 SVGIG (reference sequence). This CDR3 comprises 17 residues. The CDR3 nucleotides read TGTGCCTGGGGAAAGGGGACTAGCGGAACCAGGGCCTACGAGCAGTACTTC. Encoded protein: CAWGKGTSGTRAYEQYF.

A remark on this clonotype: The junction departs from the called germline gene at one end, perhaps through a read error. The CDR3 spells CSASRGGSERTGELFF. DNA for the CDR3: TGCAGCGCTAGTCGGGGCGGGAGTGAGCGGACCGGGGAGCTGTTTTTT. The chain couples TRBV20-1 to TRBJ2-2; 7 positions agree with TRBD2. The germline CDR1 and CDR2 sequences are DFQATT and SNEGSKA (reference sequence). This CDR3 has 16 amino acids.

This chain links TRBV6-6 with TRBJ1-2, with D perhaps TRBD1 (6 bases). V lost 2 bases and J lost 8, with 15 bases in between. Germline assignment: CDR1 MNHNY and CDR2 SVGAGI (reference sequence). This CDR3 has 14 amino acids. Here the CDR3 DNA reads TGTGCCAGCAGTTACCCATCGACAGGCTTCGGCTACACCTTC. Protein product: CASSYPSTGFGYTF.

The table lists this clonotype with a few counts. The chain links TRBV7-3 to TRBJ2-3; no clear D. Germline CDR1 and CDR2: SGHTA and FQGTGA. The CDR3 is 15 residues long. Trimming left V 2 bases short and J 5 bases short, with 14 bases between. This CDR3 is CASSLYGTVGDTQYF. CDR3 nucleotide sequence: TGTGCCAGCAGCTTATATGGTACGGTGGGAGATACGCAGTATTTT.

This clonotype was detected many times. This CDR3 reads CASKNGLRDEQFF. CDR3 nucleotide sequence: TGTGCCAGCAAAAACGGACTACGCGACGAGCAGTTCTTC. The chain carries TRBV11-2 and TRBJ2-1; perhaps TRBD2 as D (6 bases). Germline lookup yields CDR1 SGHAT and CDR2 FQNNGV. The CDR3 sequence is 13 residues long. The V gene lost 7 bases and the J gene lost 10 bases, with 17 bases spanning the gap. Full variable domain (missing parts from reference TRBV11-2 and TRBJ2-1): EAGVAQSPRYKIIEKRQSVAFWCNPISGHATLYWYQQILGQGPKLLIQFQNNGVVDDSQLPKDRFSAERLKGVDSTLKIQPAKLEDSAVYLCASKNGLRDEQFFGPGTRLTVL.

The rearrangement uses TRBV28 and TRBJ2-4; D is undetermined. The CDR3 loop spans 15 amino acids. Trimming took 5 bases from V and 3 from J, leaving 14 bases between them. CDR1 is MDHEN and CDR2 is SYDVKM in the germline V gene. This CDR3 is CASSPRWWSKNIQYF. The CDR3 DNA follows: TGTGCCAGCAGTCCCAGGTGGTGGAGCAAAAACATTCAGTACTTC.

The CDR3 region is CASSVDRPVSPTF. CDR3 sequence (DNA): TGTGCCAGCAGCGTGGACAGGCCCGTATCTCCCACCTTC. V gene TRBV5-4 combines with J gene TRBJ1-2; 7 bases line up with TRBD1. Germline loops: CDR1 SGHNT, CDR2 YYREEE (reference sequence). This CDR3 has 13 residues. V gave up 4 bases and J gave up 13 bases; unmatched junction bases: 13.

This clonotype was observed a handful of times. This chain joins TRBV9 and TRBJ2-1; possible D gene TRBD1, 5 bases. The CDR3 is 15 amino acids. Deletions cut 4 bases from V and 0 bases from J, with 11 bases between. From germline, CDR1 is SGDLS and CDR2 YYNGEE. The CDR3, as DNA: TGTGCCAGCAGCCTCAGACAGAACTCCTACAATGAGCAGTTCTTC. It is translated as CASSLRQNSYNEQFF.

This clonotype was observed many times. The CDR3 loop is CASRYRTSGNQETQYF. CDR3 DNA sequence: TGTGCCAGCAGATATCGGACTAGCGGAAATCAAGAGACCCAGTACTTC. The rearrangement joins TRBV6-1 to TRBJ2-5; the match to TRBD2 covers 10 bases. Trimming cost V 6 bases and J 2 bases; bases outside gene matches: 9. The length of the CDR3 is 16 residues. Per the germline V gene, CDR1 is MNHNS and CDR2 is SASEGT.

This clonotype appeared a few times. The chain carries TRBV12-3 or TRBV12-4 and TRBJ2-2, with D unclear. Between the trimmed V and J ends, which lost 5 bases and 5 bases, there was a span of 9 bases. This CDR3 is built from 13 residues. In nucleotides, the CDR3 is TGTGCCAGCAGTGTGCACGAAACCGGGGAGCTGTTTTTT. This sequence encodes CASSVHETGELFF.

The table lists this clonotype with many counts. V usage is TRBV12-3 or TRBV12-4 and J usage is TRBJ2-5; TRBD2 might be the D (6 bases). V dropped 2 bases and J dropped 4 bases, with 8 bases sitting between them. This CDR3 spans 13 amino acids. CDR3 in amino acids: CASSLLGGETQYF. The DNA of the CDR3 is TGTGCCAGCAGTTTACTGGGGGGAGAGACCCAGTACTTC.

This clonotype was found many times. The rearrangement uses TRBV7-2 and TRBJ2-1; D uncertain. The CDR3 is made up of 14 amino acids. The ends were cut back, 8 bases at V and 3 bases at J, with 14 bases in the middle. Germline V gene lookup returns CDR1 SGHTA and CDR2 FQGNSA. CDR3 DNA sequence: TGTGCCAGCCCCCCCCCCGTCGGCTACAATGAGCAGTTCTTC. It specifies CASPPPVGYNEQFF.

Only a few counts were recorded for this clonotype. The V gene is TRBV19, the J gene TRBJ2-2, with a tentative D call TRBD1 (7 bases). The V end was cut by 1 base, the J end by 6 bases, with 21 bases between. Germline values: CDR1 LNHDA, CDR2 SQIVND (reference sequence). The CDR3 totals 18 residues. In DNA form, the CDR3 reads TGTGCCAGTAGTATAGCGGTAGGGGGGACAGTGAAAGCCGGGGAGCTGTTTTTT. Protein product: CASSIAVGGTVKAGELFF.

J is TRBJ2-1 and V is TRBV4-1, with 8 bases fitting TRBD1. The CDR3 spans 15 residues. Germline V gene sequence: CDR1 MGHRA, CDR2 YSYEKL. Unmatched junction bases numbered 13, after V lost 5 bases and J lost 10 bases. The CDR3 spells CASSARTGLGYEQFF. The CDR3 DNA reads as TGCGCCAGCAGCGCCCGGACAGGGTTGGGCTACGAGCAGTTCTTC.